What follows are 23 T cell receptor beta chains derived from one specimen sequenced in a study of CD8+CD57+ T cells in acquired aplastic anemia. Genomic DNA templated the TCR beta VDJ and CDR3 profiling. MiXCR, applied by TCRdb to the reads, yields one record per CDR3 protein. The data hold 150,000 to 200,000 distinct CDR3 sequences, with less than 50% observed a single time. Patients included in sequencing had previously demonstrated CD8+CD57+ cell expansion by flow cytometry. Sequencing was carried out using sorted CD4+, CD8+, or CD8+CD57+ T cells (not recorded which) from PBMCs. Every receptor here comes from a human donor with aplastic anemia.

This clonotype turned up a few times. The chain combines TRBV12-5 with TRBJ1-4; D perhaps matches TRBD1 (5 bases). CDR3 length: 18 residues. The V end lost 5 bases, the J end lost 3 bases, and 22 bases lay between the germline ends. The germline V gene has CDR1 LGHNT and CDR2 FRNRAP. CDR3 sequence: CASGAGTEPHRANEKLFF. DNA for the CDR3: TGTGCTAGTGGTGCCGGGACGGAACCCCACCGAGCTAATGAAAAACTGTTTTTT. Drawing the rest from reference TRBV12-5 and TRBJ1-4, the complete variable domain is DARVTQTPRHKVTEMGQEVTMRCQPILGHNTVFWYRQTMMQGLELLAYFRNRAPLDDSGMPKDRFSAEMPDATLATLKIQPSEPRDSAVYFCASGAGTEPHRANEKLFFGSGTQLSVL.

This chain links TRBV7-8 with TRBJ1-1; no definite D call. The V gene lost 5 bases and the J gene lost 2 bases, with 9 bases spanning the gap. CDR3 length: 13 residues. Germline values: CDR1 SGHVS, CDR2 FQNEAQ. CDR3 amino acids: CASSQEPNTEAFF. In nucleotides, the CDR3 is TGTGCCAGCAGCCAAGAGCCAAACACTGAAGCTTTCTTT.

This clonotype turned up a few times. This CDR3 reads CASSSRGEGGRDLNEQFF. In nucleotides, the CDR3 is TGTGCCAGCAGCTCTCGGGGTGAGGGGGGGAGGGACTTGAATGAGCAGTTCTTC. V and J are TRBV7-9 and TRBJ2-1, with D possibly being TRBD2 (7 bases). The CDR3 runs to 18 residues. Germline CDR1 and CDR2: SEHNR and FQNEAQ (reference sequence). V lost 4 bases and J 7 bases, leaving 26 bases between the germline ends.

This clonotype was picked up one time. For the CDR3, the DNA is TGTGCCACCAGTGATTTGCAAGGTCGCGGTGGCTACACCTTC. It is translated as CATSDLQGRGGYTF. J is TRBJ1-2 and V is TRBV24-1; D ambiguous. Looked up from germline, CDR1 is KGHDR and CDR2 is SFDVKD. The length of the CDR3 is 14 residues. V was cut by 0 bases and J by 7 bases, with 11 bases left in between.

This clonotype was detected many times. The chain joins TRBV9 to TRBJ1-5; D not certain. Trimming stripped 3 bases from V and 4 bases from J, with 11 bases between. From germline, CDR1 is SGDLS and CDR2 YYNGEE. The length of the CDR3 is 14 residues. The CDR3 sequence is CASSEGYKNQPQHF. In DNA, the CDR3 is TGTGCCAGCAGCGAGGGCTACAAGAATCAGCCCCAGCATTTT.

The chain recombines TRBV25-1 with TRBJ1-1, with 10 bases aligning to TRBD1. This CDR3 is 14 amino acids long. Unmatched junction bases numbered 4, after V lost 4 bases and J lost 5 bases. Germline V gene data show CDR1 as MGHDK and CDR2 as SYGVNS. The CDR3 coding sequence is TGTGCCAGCAGTGCGACAGGGGGCTGGACTGAAGCTTTCTTT. Translation gives CASSATGGWTEAFF.

The count of this clonotype is one. The V call is TRBV9, the J call TRBJ1-1, with D possibly matching TRBD1 (5 bases). Germline V gene sequence: CDR1 SGDLS, CDR2 YYNGEE. V shed 0 bases and J shed 7 bases, with 16 bases lying between them. This CDR3 comprises 15 residues. CDR3 amino acids: CASSVGQGRMYEAFF. In DNA, the CDR3 is TGTGCCAGCAGCGTAGGGCAGGGACGTATGTATGAAGCTTTCTTT.

On this clonotype: An end of the junction differs from the germline gene, which may be a read error. The chain employs TRBV7-8 and TRBJ1-1; D is unclear. CDR3 length: 11 amino acids. In germline, CDR1 is SGHVS, CDR2 FQNEAQ. The CDR3 nucleotides read TGCGCCGGCATGATGAACACTGAAGCTTTCTTT. It codes for CAGMMNTEAFF.

The J gene is TRBJ1-4, the V gene TRBV6-5; 8 nucleotides align to TRBD1. The germline V gene has CDR1 MNHEY and CDR2 SVGAGI. V shed 4 bases and J 8 bases; nucleotides not matched to a gene: 15. The CDR3 contains 17 residues. DNA for the CDR3: TGTGCCAGCAGTTCCACCACTATACAGGGGGTGGGGGAAAAACTGTTTTTT. The encoded protein is CASSSTTIQGVGEKLFF.

The chain uses TRBV7-8 and TRBJ2-5; D possibly matches TRBD1 or TRBD2 (6 bases each). Germline V gene lookup returns CDR1 SGHVS and CDR2 FQNEAQ. This CDR3 spans 14 amino acids. Trimming took 7 bases from V and 5 from J, leaving 17 bases between them. CDR3 sequence (DNA): TGTGCCAGCACCCTATCAGAAGGGGGGGAGACCCAGTACTTC. Its translation is CASTLSEGGETQYF.

This clonotype was counted many times. V gene TRBV6-5 combines with J gene TRBJ2-7; D uncertain. The ends were cut back, 7 bases at V and 1 base at J, with 17 bases in the middle. This CDR3 contains 15 residues. Germline CDR1 reads MNHEY; CDR2 reads SVGAGI. In nucleotides, the CDR3 is TGTGCCAGCACCACAGACGGGTACGGGTCCTACGAGCAGTACTTC. Translating gives CASTTDGYGSYEQYF.

This chain's CDR3 is CASSIGKGASSHSPLHF. In DNA form, the CDR3 reads TGTGCCAGTAGTATCGGGAAGGGCGCATCCTCCCATTCACCCCTCCACTTT. This chain connects TRBV19 to TRBJ1-6; D not certain. The CDR3 consists of 17 residues. Germline assignment: CDR1 LNHDA and CDR2 SQIVND (reference sequence). V lost 3 bases and J 8 bases, leaving 20 bases between the germline ends.

The chain joins TRBV4-2 to TRBJ2-7; 12 bases are shared with TRBD1. This CDR3 contains 15 residues. The V and J ends lost 1 base and 5 bases, in that order; junction bases with no gene match: 3. Germline-derived CDR1 and CDR2 are LGHNA and YNFKEQ. CDR3 loop: CASSQVGTGGHEQYF. For the CDR3, the DNA is TGTGCCAGCAGCCAAGTTGGGACAGGGGGCCACGAGCAGTACTTC.

A remark on this clonotype: This may come from a read error, since a much larger clone is one base off. The chain carries TRBV24-1 and TRBJ2-3; 7 positions agree with TRBD2. The CDR3 is made up of 14 amino acids. Germline CDR1 reads KGHDR; CDR2 reads SFDVKD. The CDR3 bases are TGTACCAGCAGTTGGGACTACCTCACAGATACGCAGTATTTT. It encodes CTSSWDYLTDTQYF.

This clonotype showed up just once. This chain links TRBV7-9 with TRBJ2-5; D gene unclear. Between the trimmed V and J ends, which lost 3 bases and 5 bases, there was a span of 16 bases. This CDR3 comprises 15 residues. The germline CDR1 and CDR2 sequences are SEHNR and FQNEAQ (reference sequence). CDR3 coding DNA: TGTGCCAGCAGCTTGCTCTCCAGATTAGCCGAGACCCAGTACTTC. This sequence encodes CASSLLSRLAETQYF. Using reference TRBV7-9 and TRBJ2-5 for the parts outside the CDR3, the full variable domain is DTGVSQNPRHKITKRGQNVTFRCDPISEHNRLYWYRQTLGQGPEFLTYFQNEAQLEKSRLLSDRFSAERPKGSFSTLEIQRTEQGDSAMYLCASSLLSRLAETQYFGPGTRLLVL.

This clonotype was counted many times. The chain has TRBV10-3 and TRBJ1-3; D is unclear. This CDR3 is built from 16 residues. The V and J ends lost 0 bases and 0 bases respectively, with 9 bases between them. Germline V CDR1 and CDR2: ENHRY, SYGVKD. The CDR3 is CAISESDEGSGNTIYF. CDR3 nucleotide sequence: TGTGCCATCAGTGAGTCGGACGAGGGCTCTGGAAACACCATATATTTT.

Concerning this clonotype itself: The conserved final phenylalanine or tryptophan is absent from the CDR3, which likely points to a read error. The chain combines TRBV13 with TRBJ2-2; D is possibly TRBD2 (6 bases). The V gene's germline CDR1 is PRHDT and CDR2 FYEKMQ (reference sequence). The V end was cut by 5 bases, the J end by 5 bases, with 21 bases between. This CDR3 spans 17 amino acids. CDR3 protein: CASSPILGGPRTGELFL. CDR3 nucleotide sequence: TGTGCCAGCAGCCCAATCCTGGGAGGACCGCGAACCGGGGAGCTGTTTCTT.

This clonotype was observed many times. The junction differs from germline at one of its ends, possibly a read error. The chain recombines TRBV7-3 with TRBJ1-1, with 9 bases identical to TRBD1. The CDR3 runs to 15 residues. Germline V gene sequence: CDR1 SGHTA, CDR2 FQGTGA. The CDR3 loop reads CASSLTGGEDTEAFF. The CDR3 bases are TGTGCCAGCAGCCTAACAGGGGGCGAGGACACTGAAGCTTTCTTT. Full variable domain (rest looked up from reference TRBV7-3 and TRBJ1-1): GAGVSQTPSNKVTEKGKYVELRCDPISGHTALYWYRQSLGQGPEFLIYFQGTGAADDSGLPNDRFFAVRPEGSVSTLKIQRTERGDSAVYLCASSLTGGEDTEAFFGQGTRLTVV.

This clonotype has just a few counts. The chain joins TRBV29-1 to TRBJ2-7, with 7 bases fitting TRBD2. The CDR3 consists of 14 residues. V lost 1 base and J lost 5; bases outside the gene matches: 8. Germline V gene lookup returns CDR1 SQVTM and CDR2 ANQGSEA. The CDR3 here is CSVEAWWGGNEQYF. The CDR3 bases are TGCAGCGTTGAAGCTTGGTGGGGGGGGAACGAGCAGTACTTC.

As for this clonotype: A junction boundary mismatches the germline segment, possibly from a read error. For the CDR3, the DNA is TGTGCCAGCAGCTTAATCGGTGAGGGGCGATGGGACTTC. It translates to CASSLIGEGRWDF. The chain links TRBV7-6 to TRBJ2-7, with D perhaps given as TRBD1 or TRBD2 (5 bases each). The CDR3 is 13 amino acids. CDR1 SGHVS and CDR2 FNYEAQ come from the germline V gene.

This clonotype was recorded at least ten times. V and J are TRBV5-4 and TRBJ1-1; D may be TRBD1 (5 bases). The V end lost 7 bases, the J end lost 1 base, and 14 bases lay between the germline ends. Per the germline V gene, CDR1 is SGHNT and CDR2 is YYREEE (reference sequence). The CDR3 runs to 14 residues. This CDR3 is CASFRDGPNTEAFF. The DNA for the CDR3 is TGTGCCAGCTTCCGGGACGGCCCGAACACTGAAGCTTTCTTT. Together with reference TRBV5-4 and TRBJ1-1, the CDR3 gives the full variable domain: ETGVTQSPTHLIKTRGQQVTLRCSSQSGHNTVSWYQQALGQGPQFIFQYYREEENGRGNFPPRFSGLQFPNYSSELNVNALELDDSALYLCASFRDGPNTEAFFGQGTRLTVV.

This clonotype came up a few times. CDR3 in DNA: TGTGCCAGCAGCTTATTAGCAGTGAACACCGGGGAGCTGTTTTTT. Translating it yields CASSLLAVNTGELFF. J is TRBJ2-2 and V is TRBV11-2; D unresolved. Trimming took off 2 bases at V and 1 base at J, with 8 bases between the two ends. The CDR3 loop spans 15 amino acids. Germline CDR1 and CDR2: SGHAT and FQNNGV. The entire variable domain, with the rest obtained from reference TRBV11-2 and TRBJ2-2, is as follows: EAGVAQSPRYKIIEKRQSVAFWCNPISGHATLYWYQQILGQGPKLLIQFQNNGVVDDSQLPKDRFSAERLKGVDSTLKIQPAKLEDSAVYLCASSLLAVNTGELFFGEGSRLTVL.

The chain carries TRBV20-1 and TRBJ2-7; 13 bases map to TRBD2. The ends lost 4 bases at V and 2 bases at J; junction bases unmatched: 2. From germline, CDR1 is DFQATT and CDR2 SNEGSKA (reference sequence). This CDR3 is built from 14 residues. CDR3 bases: TGCAGTGCTACGGGACTAGCGGGGACCTACGAGCAGTACTTC. It is translated as CSATGLAGTYEQYF.